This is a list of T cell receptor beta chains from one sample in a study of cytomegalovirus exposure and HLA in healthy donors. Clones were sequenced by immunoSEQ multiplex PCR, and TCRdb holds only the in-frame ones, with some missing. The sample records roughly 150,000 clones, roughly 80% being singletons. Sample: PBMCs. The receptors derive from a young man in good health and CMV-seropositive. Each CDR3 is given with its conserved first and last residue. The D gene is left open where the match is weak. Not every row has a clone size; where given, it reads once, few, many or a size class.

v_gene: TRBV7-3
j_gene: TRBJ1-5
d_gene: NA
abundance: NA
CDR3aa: CASSSTRHTSNQPQHF
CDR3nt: TGTGCCAGCAGCTCGACCAGACATACTAGCAATCAGCCCCAGCATTTT

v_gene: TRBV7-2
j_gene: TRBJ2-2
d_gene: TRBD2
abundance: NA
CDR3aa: CASSSPPGLAVNTGELFF
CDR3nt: TGTGCCAGCAGCTCCCCCCCCGGGCTAGCGGTTAACACCGGGGAGCTGTTTTTT

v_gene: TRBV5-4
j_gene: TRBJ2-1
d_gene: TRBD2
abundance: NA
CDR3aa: CASSLGGGRYNEQFF
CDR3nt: TGTGCCAGCAGCTTGGGGGGAGGGCGTTACAATGAGCAGTTCTTC

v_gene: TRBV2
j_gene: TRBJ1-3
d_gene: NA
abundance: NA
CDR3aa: CASTSYSTDTIYF
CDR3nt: TGTGCCAGCACTAGTTACTCTACTGACACCATATATTTT

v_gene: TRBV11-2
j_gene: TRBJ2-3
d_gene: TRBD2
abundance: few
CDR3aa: CASSVGPLAGELDTQYF
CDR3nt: TGTGCCAGCAGCGTAGGACCACTAGCGGGAGAGTTAGATACGCAGTATTTT

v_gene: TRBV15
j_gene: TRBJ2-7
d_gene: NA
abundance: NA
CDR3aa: CATSTGQSYEQYF
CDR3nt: TGTGCCACCAGCACAGGACAGTCCTACGAGCAGTACTTC

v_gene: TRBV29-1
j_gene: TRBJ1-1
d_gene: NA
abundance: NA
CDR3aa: CSVEGFGRTEAFF
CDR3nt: TGCAGCGTTGAAGGCTTCGGGAGGACTGAAGCTTTCTTT

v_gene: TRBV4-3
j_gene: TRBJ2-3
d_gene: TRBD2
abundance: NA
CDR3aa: CASSQVDRLADSTDTQYF
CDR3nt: TGCGCCAGCAGCCAAGTGGATAGGCTAGCGGACAGCACAGATACGCAGTATTTT

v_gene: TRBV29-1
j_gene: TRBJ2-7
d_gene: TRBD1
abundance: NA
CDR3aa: CSAGTGREQYF
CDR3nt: TGCAGCGCCGGGACAGGGCGCGAGCAGTACTTC

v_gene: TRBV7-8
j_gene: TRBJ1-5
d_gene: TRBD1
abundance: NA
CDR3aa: CASSLVPTGNQPQHF
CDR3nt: TGTGCCAGCAGCTTAGTCCCGACAGGGAATCAGCCCCAGCATTTT